These 17 T cell receptor beta chains were sequenced from one sample in a study of beta chain features in type 1 diabetes. Every isolated RNA sample was fully reverse transcribed, so sequencing captured expressed TCRB transcripts. Repertoires were generated with immunoSEQ multiplex PCR, while TCRdb's copy carries only in-frame clones and drops some. The repertoire holds under 250,000 clones, with about 25% as singletons. The sequenced sample was central memory CD4+ T cells from blood. These TCRs come from a man aged 25 to 40 in good health.

This rearrangement joins TRBV11-2 to TRBJ2-7; D is perhaps TRBD1 (5 bases). Germline assignment: CDR1 SGHAT and CDR2 FQNNGV. The germline V and J ends were trimmed by 1 base and 3 bases, with 13 bases remaining between them. The CDR3 is 15 residues long. The CDR3 coding sequence is TGTGCCAGCAGCTTAGTCGCAGGGCTTAACTACGAGCAGTACTTC. This codes for CASSLVAGLNYEQYF. The complete variable domain, with remaining parts taken from reference TRBV11-2 and TRBJ2-7, reads EAGVAQSPRYKIIEKRQSVAFWCNPISGHATLYWYQQILGQGPKLLIQFQNNGVVDDSQLPKDRFSAERLKGVDSTLKIQPAKLEDSAVYLCASSLVAGLNYEQYFGPGTRLTVT.

This clone came up a few times. The chain uses TRBV7-2 and TRBJ2-1, with D hard to call. V lost 0 bases and J 5 bases, leaving 2 bases between the germline ends. The CDR3 has 12 amino acids. Per the germline V gene, CDR1 is SGHTA and CDR2 is FQGNSA. CDR3 in DNA: TGTGCCAGCAGCTTAGCGCACAATGAGCAGTTCTTC. It encodes CASSLAHNEQFF.

This clone was seen more than once but under ten times. The V and J genes are TRBV7-2 and TRBJ2-2; TRBD2 matches 8 bases. V lost 1 base, J lost 4 bases, and 8 bases stayed unmatched. CDR1 and CDR2 (germline): SGHTA, FQGNSA. The CDR3 is 17 residues long. Here the CDR3 DNA reads TGTGCCAGCAGCTTAGTCGGTAGCGGGACCGGCACCGGGGAGCTGTTTTTT. This gives the protein CASSLVGSGTGTGELFF.

This clone was counted a few times. The chain links TRBV30 to TRBJ1-1; no clear D gene. V was trimmed by 8 bases and J by 9 bases, leaving 22 bases between them. Germline CDR1 GTSNPN, CDR2 SVGIG (reference sequence). This CDR3 contains 13 residues. In nucleotides, the CDR3 is TGTGCCGTCGGGCCTCCCAGCGCCACCAAAGCTTTCTTT. This translates into CAVGPPSATKAFF. The entire variable domain, with the rest obtained from reference TRBV30 and TRBJ1-1, is as follows: SQTIHQWPATLVQPVGSPLSLECTVEGTSNPNLYWYRQAAGRGLQLLFYSVGIGQISSEVPQNLSASRPQDRQFILSSKKLLLSDSGFYLCAVGPPSATKAFFGQGTRLTVV.

The table lists this clone with a few counts. The rearrangement joins TRBV23-1 to TRBJ1-3; no definite D call. TRBV23-1 is placed among ORFs of uncertain function. CDR3 length: 13 amino acids. Deletions cut 3 bases from V and 8 bases from J, with 11 bases between. CDR3 sequence: CASSHSPRDTIYF. Written as DNA, the CDR3 is TGCGCCAGCAGTCACTCCCCGAGGGACACCATATATTTT.

This clone occurred many times. The V and J genes are TRBV14 and TRBJ2-1, with a tentative D call TRBD2 (6 bases). V shed 0 bases and J shed 7 bases, with 16 bases lying between them. The CDR3 contains 16 residues. CDR1 is SGHDN, CDR2 FVKESK, per germline. The DNA for the CDR3 is TGTGCCAGCAGCCAAGACGTTGGAGGGAAGAGGAATGAGCAGTTCTTC. Protein sequence: CASSQDVGGKRNEQFF.

V is TRBV29-1 and J is TRBJ1-3, with D perhaps matching TRBD1 (6 bases). CDR1 is SQVTM and CDR2 is ANQGSEA in the germline V gene. The CDR3 sequence is 13 residues long. V was shortened by 4 bases and J by 0 bases, with 7 bases between the two germline ends. CDR3 nucleotides: TGCAGCGTTGGGGGGCTCTCTGGAAACACCATATATTTT. This encodes CSVGGLSGNTIYF.

This clone was picked up a small number of times. This chain uses TRBV10-1 with TRBJ2-5; D gene ambiguous. CDR1 is WNHNN, CDR2 SYGVQD, per germline (reference sequence). There are 14 residues in the CDR3. The V and J ends lost 0 bases and 6 bases respectively, with 11 bases between them. CDR3 amino acids: CASSESTLLKTQYF. CDR3 DNA sequence: TGCGCCAGCAGTGAGTCGACGCTACTGAAGACCCAGTACTTC.

This clone turned up a few times. In nucleotides, the CDR3 is TGTGCCTGGAGCGGGACTCTTTCATCTAACTATGGCTACACCTTC. Its protein product is CAWSGTLSSNYGYTF. V usage is TRBV30 and J usage is TRBJ1-2, with D possibly being TRBD1 (5 bases). Trimming took 3 bases from V and 0 from J, leaving 14 bases between them. Germline V gene lookup returns CDR1 GTSNPN and CDR2 SVGIG (reference sequence). CDR3 length: 15 residues.

This clone was counted at least ten times. J is TRBJ2-5 and V is TRBV5-1, with D hard to call. Looked up from germline, CDR1 is SGHRS and CDR2 is YFSETQ. The germline V and J ends were trimmed by 3 bases and 4 bases, with 16 bases remaining between them. This CDR3 contains 15 residues. The CDR3 sequence is CASSSRSPVSETQYF. The CDR3 DNA follows: TGCGCCAGCAGCTCCCGGAGCCCAGTATCAGAGACCCAGTACTTC.

This clone was counted a few times. The chain combines TRBV27 with TRBJ2-7; D remains unclear. The CDR3 consists of 16 residues. Looked up from germline, CDR1 is MNHEY and CDR2 is SMNVEV (reference sequence). The V end lost 2 bases, the J end lost 5 bases, and 19 bases lay between the germline ends. CDR3 nucleotide sequence: TGTGCCAGCAGTTTAAGGGTCTCCCTGAAGCCCCACGAGCAGTACTTC. Its translation is CASSLRVSLKPHEQYF.

The rearrangement links TRBV7-8 to TRBJ1-1, with 7 nucleotides matching TRBD1. Germline assignment: CDR1 SGHVS and CDR2 FQNEAQ. This CDR3 is built from 14 residues. Trimming removed 5 bases from V and 4 bases from J; junction bases left unmatched: 7. The CDR3 here is CASSRRDSGTEAFF. CDR3 DNA sequence: TGTGCCAGCAGCCGACGGGACAGCGGCACTGAAGCTTTCTTT.

The CDR3, as DNA: TGTGCCTGGAGCCTGGGGACAGGGGACGAGCAGTACTTC. Encoded protein: CAWSLGTGDEQYF. The chain uses TRBV30 and TRBJ2-7; 10 bases agree with TRBD1. The J segment lost 5 bases and the V segment lost 3 bases, leaving 4 bases of the junction unmatched. Germline V gives CDR1 GTSNPN, CDR2 SVGIG (reference sequence). The CDR3 has 13 amino acids.

The chain carries TRBV7-9 and TRBJ1-1; TRBD1 matches 8 bases. CDR3 length equals 14 residues. Germline V lookup: CDR1 SEHNR, CDR2 FQNEAQ (reference sequence). J gave up 4 bases and V 4 bases, and 5 bases lay outside the gene matches. In DNA, the CDR3 is TGTGCCAGCAGCTCCACAGGGGGTGGCACTGAAGCTTTCTTT. It codes for CASSSTGGGTEAFF.

In its sample, this clone was seen a few times. The chain recombines TRBV5-6 with TRBJ1-5; tentatively, D is TRBD1 (5 bases). V dropped 0 bases and J dropped 1 base, with 14 bases sitting between them. The CDR3 loop spans 17 amino acids. Germline CDR1 is SGHDT and CDR2 is YYEEEE. The DNA of the CDR3 is TGTGCCAGCAGCTTGGGAGTGCGACAGAAGAGCAATCAGCCCCAGCATTTT. Its protein product is CASSLGVRQKSNQPQHF.

The chain is built from TRBV5-1 and TRBJ2-5, with TRBD1 identical over 7 bases. This CDR3 spans 16 amino acids. Germline V gives CDR1 SGHRS, CDR2 YFSETQ. The V segment lost 4 bases and the J segment 1 base; nucleotides outside the gene matches: 10. CDR3 amino acids: CASSADRAPVQETQYF. The CDR3 nucleotides read TGCGCCAGCAGCGCCGACAGGGCGCCGGTCCAAGAGACCCAGTACTTC.

This clone appeared a few times. The rearrangement joins TRBV28 to TRBJ2-7; possible D gene TRBD1, 6 bases. CDR3 length: 12 residues. CDR1 and CDR2 from the germline V gene are MDHEN and SYDVKM. Between the trimmed V and J ends, which lost 6 bases and 2 bases, there was a span of 8 bases. The CDR3 bases are TGTGCCAGCAGAAGGGACACCTACGAGCAGTACTTC. Its translation is CASRRDTYEQYF.